This T cell receptor beta chain was recovered during a study of OX40 agonist ivuxolimab in advanced cancers. The study in broad terms: Ivuxolimab, which targeted the costimulatory receptor OX40 (CD134), was an agonistic, fully human IgG2 monoclonal antibody. Intravenous ivuxolimab was administered to patients every 2 weeks at six dose levels: 0.01, 0.1, 0.3, 1.5, 3 and 10 mg/kg. Of the roughly 51 patients in dose escalation, about 19 had hepatocellular carcinoma, approximately 15 had melanoma, 9 had renal cell carcinoma and 9 had head and neck cancer. The dose-escalation cohort was 82.7% male with a mean age of approximately 60 years, ranging from roughly 23 to 79. Prior anti-PD-1, anti-PD-L1 or anti-CTLA-4 therapy was permitted, and 40% of dose-escalation patients had received checkpoint inhibitors. Partial responses were achieved by three dose-escalation patients, of whom one had hepatocellular carcinoma and two had cutaneous melanoma. The purpose of peripheral TCRbeta sequencing was to test whether ivuxolimab changed TCR sequence diversity and led to clonal T-cell expansion. The monotherapy dose-escalation portion (N ≈ 50 patients) of the phase I ivuxolimab trial is reported in the paper.

At the junction V is shortened by 5 bases and J by 7 bases; bases outside the gene matches: 6. In the germline V gene (reference sequence), CDR1 corresponds to MNHEY and CDR2 to SMNVEV. The CDR3 measures 13 amino acids from cysteine to phenylalanine. Just CDR3 DNA is preserved here, 39 bases in frame from base 1. To sequence the TCRbeta CDR3 region, genomic DNA was isolated from the sorted cells. The immunoSEQ Assay was used to sequence the TCRbeta CDR3 regions. Sourced from immuneACCESS, this table was stored by TCRdb with only in-frame sequences that have V and J called. A share of the clones is absent; for the studies checked, an unresolved V gene accounts for under half, and the remainder has no known explanation. The sample records about 67,000 clones, 85% to 90% of which are singletons. Together, the top ten hold 0.68% of the sample. As regards this clone: The antigen this receptor binds is unknown. One base away there is no much larger clone; base qualities are not given.

Patients with autoimmune disease history or receiving systemic immunosuppression were excluded from the trial. Peripheral blood for TCR sequencing was drawn from every dose cohort at baseline, at cycle 4 day 1 and at cycle 7 day 1. Samples came from an open-label, multicenter, first-in-human phase I dose-escalation trial of ivuxolimab. Adults with locally advanced or metastatic melanoma, renal cell carcinoma, hepatocellular carcinoma or head and neck squamous cell carcinoma were enrolled in the trial. CD4+ and CD8+ T cells were sorted separately from peripheral blood before TCR sequencing. On the study overall, not on this receptor specifically: Low levels of normalized T-cell clonal expansion were also seen in some nonresponding patients. In the 0.1-3.0 mg/kg groups, partial responders were among the patients with the lowest normalized peripheral clonal expansion, particularly in CD8+ T cells. The antigen specificity of the peripheral T cells that underwent clonal expansion was not determined. At doses of 0.1 to 3.0 mg/kg, clonal expansion of both CD4+ and CD8+ T cells in blood was seen between baseline and week 6. After ivuxolimab, CD8+ T cells had more expanded clones than CD4+ T cells on average.

This receptor was identified in an adult with an advanced solid tumor such as melanoma, head and neck, liver or kidney cancer. The sequence links TRBV27 to TRBJ1-1, and 8 bases in between align with TRBD1. The specimen comprised CD4+ or CD8+ T cells sorted from blood, sampled in a trial of the OX40 agonist ivuxolimab. CDR3 sequence: CASSPPGGGEAFF. DNA sequence: TGTGCCAGCAGTCCCCCAGGGGGCGGTGAAGCTTTCTTT.